What follows are 23 T cell receptor beta chains derived from one specimen sequenced in a study of T-cell memory formation after mild COVID-19. Each CDR3 protein gets one entry after TCRdb re-called the 5' RACE reads with MiXCR. This sample has 150,000 to 200,000 distinct CDR3 sequences; around a tenth occur once, and the top ten carry about 3.8%. Sequencing was performed on PBMCs or a T cell subset sorted from them (not recorded which). These receptors were collected from a man younger than 35 who had mild COVID-19 (a few samples of this study predate the infection). Cell type and time point are not known.

The V and J genes are TRBV7-3 and TRBJ2-1; 8 bases are a match to TRBD2. Germline V gene data show CDR1 as SGHTA and CDR2 as FQGTGA. J gave up 5 bases and V 5 bases, and 11 bases lay outside the gene matches. The length of the CDR3 is 16 residues. CDR3 nucleotide sequence: TGTGCCAGCAGCCTCGGGTTGGGACTAGTGAACAATGAGCAGTTCTTC. Amino acids: CASSLGLGLVNNEQFF.

The table lists this clonotype with a few counts. This chain connects TRBV12-3 or TRBV12-4 to TRBJ2-3; no reliable D call. The V end was cut by 3 bases, the J end by 2 bases, with 6 bases between. The CDR3 is made up of 13 amino acids. DNA for the CDR3: TGTGCCAGCAGTTTTGGCTTCACAGATACGCAGTATTTT. Translated, it gives CASSFGFTDTQYF.

This clonotype was seen repeatedly, ten times or more. V is TRBV7-6 and J is TRBJ2-7; 8 positions agree with TRBD2. The germline V gene encodes CDR1 SGHVS and CDR2 FNYEAQ. The CDR3 contains 15 residues. V gave up 1 base and J gave up 2 bases; unmatched junction bases: 4. CDR3 coding DNA: TGTGCCAGCAGCTTAGGCGGGGGGAACACCTACGAGCAGTACTTC. It specifies CASSLGGGNTYEQYF. The complete variable domain, with remaining parts taken from reference TRBV7-6 and TRBJ2-7, reads GAGVSQSPRYKVTKRGQDVALRCDPISGHVSLYWYRQALGQGPEFLTYFNYEAQQDKSGLPNDRFSAERPEGSISTLTIQRTEQRDSAMYRCASSLGGGNTYEQYFGPGTRLTVT.

In this sample, this clonotype turned up a few times. The gene calls are TRBV5-5 and TRBJ2-7; D is uncertain. The V and J ends lost 0 bases and 0 bases respectively, with 10 bases between them. The CDR3 spans 15 residues. Germline-derived CDR1 and CDR2 are SGHKS and YYEKEE (reference sequence). DNA of the CDR3: TGTGCCAGCAGCTTGGAACTCACGAGCTCCTACGAGCAGTACGTC. Translated, it gives CASSLELTSSYEQYV.

This chain uses TRBV28 with TRBJ2-3; the D call may be TRBD1 or TRBD2 (7 bases each). V lost 3 bases and J lost 8, with 15 bases in between. The CDR3 extends over 14 amino acids. Germline V gives CDR1 MDHEN, CDR2 SYDVKM. CDR3 loop: CASSFLQGGGTQYF. CDR3 nucleotide sequence: TGTGCCAGCAGTTTTTTGCAGGGGGGGGGTACGCAGTATTTT.

At least ten counts were recorded for this clonotype. The chain is built from TRBV7-9 and TRBJ2-5, with D maybe TRBD2 (5 bases). Germline V lookup: CDR1 SEHNR, CDR2 FQNEAQ (reference sequence). Trimming took 5 bases from V and 4 from J, leaving 5 bases between them. This CDR3 is built from 11 residues. The DNA of the CDR3 is TGTGCCAGCAGCGCGGGAGAGACCCAGTACTTC. Its translation: CASSAGETQYF.

The chain employs TRBV12-3 or TRBV12-4 and TRBJ1-5; D possibly corresponds to TRBD1 (5 bases). This CDR3 is 12 amino acids long. The germline V and J ends were trimmed by 7 bases and 7 bases, with 11 bases remaining between them. As DNA, the CDR3 is TGTGCCAGCACAGAGGGACGGCAGCCCCAGCATTTT. Translation: CASTEGRQPQHF.

The chain uses TRBV20-1 and TRBJ2-1, with 7 bases aligning to TRBD1. V shed 2 bases and J 8 bases; nucleotides not matched to a gene: 9. CDR3 size: 14 residues. Germline V lookup: CDR1 DFQATT, CDR2 SNEGSKA (reference sequence). As DNA, the CDR3 is TGCAGTGCTAGAAGTGGCCAGGGGGTCGATGAGCAGTTCTTC. Its translation is CSARSGQGVDEQFF.

This clonotype turned up a few times. The V and J genes are TRBV6-2 or TRBV6-3 and TRBJ2-6, with D unresolved. This CDR3 spans 14 amino acids. V dropped 6 bases and J dropped 0 bases, with 6 bases sitting between them. CDR1 and CDR2 (germline): MNHEY, SVGEGT. DNA for the CDR3: TGTGCCAGCAGCTGGAGCTCTGGGGCCAACGTCCTGACTTTC. Its protein product is CASSWSSGANVLTF.

This clonotype was recorded a few times. The V and J genes are TRBV12-3 or TRBV12-4 and TRBJ1-4; the match to TRBD1 covers 9 bases. V dropped 6 bases and J dropped 8; count of bases not matched to a gene: 7. There are 14 residues in the CDR3. The CDR3 nucleotides read TGTGCCAGCAGCTACGGACAGGGGCAAGAAAAACTGTTTTTT. Protein: CASSYGQGQEKLFF.

This clonotype came up a few times. DNA for the CDR3: TGTGCCAGCAGCTCATACAGGGACTACGAGCAGTACTTC. Residues: CASSSYRDYEQYF. J is TRBJ2-7 and V is TRBV7-6; D is possibly TRBD1 (6 bases). V dropped 4 bases and J dropped 3 bases, with 10 bases sitting between them. The CDR3 is 13 amino acids. CDR1 is SGHVS, CDR2 FNYEAQ, per germline.

The V and J genes are TRBV27 and TRBJ1-1; 7 bases align to TRBD1. Germline V CDR1 and CDR2: MNHEY, SMNVEV (reference sequence). CDR3 length equals 15 residues. V gave up 1 base and J gave up 5 bases; unmatched junction bases: 7. CDR3 amino acids: CASSLFTGAETEAFF. Here the CDR3 DNA reads TGTGCCAGCAGTTTATTCACAGGGGCCGAGACTGAAGCTTTCTTT.

This clonotype has more than one count but fewer than ten. The rearrangement joins TRBV20-1 to TRBJ1-6; the match to TRBD1 covers 9 bases. Trimming at V came to 6 bases and at J to 6 bases, leaving 9 bases not matched to a gene. This CDR3 has 15 residues. In germline, CDR1 is DFQATT, CDR2 SNEGSKA (reference sequence). The CDR3 DNA follows: TGCAGTGCACCCGGACAGGGGCTGATTAATTCACCCCTCCACTTT. This codes for CSAPGQGLINSPLHF.

Only a few counts were recorded for this clonotype. The V and J genes are TRBV29-1 and TRBJ2-2; unclear D gene. The CDR3 spans 14 residues. Germline V gene sequence: CDR1 SQVTM, CDR2 ANQGSEA. V was cut by 4 bases and J by 0 bases, with 9 bases left in between. The CDR3 sequence is CSVGGGPNTGELFF. The CDR3 nucleotides read TGCAGCGTTGGAGGCGGCCCGAACACCGGGGAGCTGTTTTTT.

This clonotype came up a few times. The V gene is TRBV29-1, the J gene TRBJ1-2, with 8 bases fitting TRBD1. V gave up 7 bases and J gave up 4 bases; unmatched junction bases: 8. The V gene's germline CDR1 is SQVTM and CDR2 ANQGSEA. The CDR3 consists of 13 residues. Here the CDR3 reads CSALDRVGYGYTF. The CDR3 DNA reads TGCAGCGCCCTGGACAGGGTAGGCTATGGCTACACCTTC.

The chain links TRBV12-2 to TRBJ1-2; the D call of TRBD1 is as the table states it, not checked on the DNA. TRBV12-2 is a listed pseudogene. This CDR3 is built from 17 residues. CDR3 coding DNA: TGTGCAAGTCGCGCCCGACTTAGGGGGCGAGACCCCTATGGCTACACCTTC. This gives the protein CASRARLRGRDPYGYTF.

This clonotype was picked up a small number of times. The chain combines TRBV2 with TRBJ1-1; D uncertain. This CDR3 comprises 14 residues. V lost 2 bases, J lost 1 base, and 8 bases lay in between. Looked up from germline, CDR1 is SNHLY and CDR2 is FYNNEI. Here the CDR3 reads CASSEIPGNTEAFF. In DNA form, the CDR3 reads TGTGCCAGCAGTGAAATCCCAGGGAACACTGAAGCTTTCTTT. Filled out from reference TRBV2 and TRBJ1-1, the complete variable domain reads EPEVTQTPSHQVTQMGQEVILRCVPISNHLYFYWYRQILGQKVEFLVSFYNNEISEKSEIFDDQFSVERPDGSNFTLKIRSTKLEDSAMYFCASSEIPGNTEAFFGQGTRLTVV.

This clonotype was picked up a small number of times. J is TRBJ1-6 and V is TRBV15, with TRBD1 matching over 10 bases. V lost 3 bases, J lost 13 bases, and 9 bases stayed unmatched. Germline lookup yields CDR1 LNHNV and CDR2 YYDKDF (reference sequence). There are 15 residues in the CDR3. CDR3: CATSRAGTGVEPLHF. The CDR3, as DNA: TGTGCCACCAGCAGGGCCGGGACAGGGGTAGAGCCCCTCCACTTT.

This chain uses TRBV6-1 with TRBJ2-5; 8 bases align to TRBD1. The germline V gene has CDR1 MNHNS and CDR2 SASEGT. V shed 1 base and J 2 bases; nucleotides not matched to a gene: 6. The CDR3 spans 16 residues. The CDR3 bases are TGTGCCAGCAGTGAAGGGGGGACAGGTCCTCAAGAGACCCAGTACTTC. This gives the protein CASSEGGTGPQETQYF.

This chain uses TRBV29-1 with TRBJ1-2; 7 nucleotides align to TRBD1. Trimming took 4 bases from V and 6 from J; bases not matched to a gene: 2. CDR1 is SQVTM, CDR2 ANQGSEA, per germline. This CDR3 contains 11 residues. The CDR3 sequence is CSVGQGNGYTF. In DNA, the CDR3 is TGCAGCGTTGGACAGGGCAATGGCTACACCTTC.

This clonotype was seen only a few times. The chain combines TRBV5-4 with TRBJ1-4, with TRBD1 as a possible D gene (5 bases). CDR3 length: 15 amino acids. Per the germline V gene, CDR1 is SGHNT and CDR2 is YYREEE (reference sequence). Trimming pared 0 bases from V and 4 bases from J, leaving 10 bases between. The DNA of the CDR3 is TGTGCCAGCAGCTTGGGAGACAGCCGTAATGAAAAACTGTTTTTT. It encodes CASSLGDSRNEKLFF.

This clonotype has a count of ten or more. The chain carries TRBV7-2 and TRBJ1-2, with a tentative D call TRBD1 (6 bases). V shed 5 bases and J shed 4 bases, with 8 bases lying between them. This CDR3 spans 12 amino acids. Germline assignment: CDR1 SGHTA and CDR2 FQGNSA. CDR3 sequence: CASSKQGYGYTF. CDR3 bases: TGTGCCAGCAGCAAACAGGGCTATGGCTACACCTTC.

This clonotype has a count of ten or more. V and J are TRBV10-3 and TRBJ1-2; D uncertain. Trimming shortened V by 3 bases and J by 1 base, and 6 bases separated the two germline ends. From germline, CDR1 is ENHRY and CDR2 SYGVKD. CDR3 length: 13 residues. CDR3 loop: CAISDTSNYGYTF. The DNA for the CDR3 is TGTGCCATCAGTGACACGAGTAACTATGGCTACACCTTC.